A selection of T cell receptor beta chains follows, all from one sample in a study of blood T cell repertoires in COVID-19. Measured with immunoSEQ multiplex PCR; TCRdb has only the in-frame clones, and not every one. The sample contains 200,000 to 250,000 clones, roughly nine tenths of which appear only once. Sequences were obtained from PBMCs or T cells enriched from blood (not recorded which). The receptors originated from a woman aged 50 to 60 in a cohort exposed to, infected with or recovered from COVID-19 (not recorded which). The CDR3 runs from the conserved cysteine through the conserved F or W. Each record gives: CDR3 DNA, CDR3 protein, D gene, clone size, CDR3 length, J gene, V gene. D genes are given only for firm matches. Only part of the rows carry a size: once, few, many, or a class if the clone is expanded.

CDR3 DNA: TGCGCCAGCAGCCAAGGGGGAGCGTCCACCGGGGAGCTGTTTTTT
CDR3 protein: CASSQGGASTGELFF
D gene: .
clone size: .
CDR3 length: 15
J gene: TRBJ2-2
V gene: TRBV4-3

CDR3 DNA: TGTGCCAGCAGCCATCAGGGGAACACCGGGGAGCTGTTTTTT
CDR3 protein: CASSHQGNTGELFF
D gene: .
clone size: few
CDR3 length: 14
J gene: TRBJ2-2
V gene: TRBV7-9

CDR3 DNA: TGTGCCACCAGTGATCCTTTAGCGGGGGGGAATAATGAGCAGTTCTTC
CDR3 protein: CATSDPLAGGNNEQFF
D gene: TRBD2
clone size: .
CDR3 length: 16
J gene: TRBJ2-1
V gene: TRBV24-1

CDR3 DNA: TGTGCCAGCAGCGTAGAAGACAGTAACTATGGCTACACCTTC
CDR3 protein: CASSVEDSNYGYTF
D gene: .
clone size: .
CDR3 length: 14
J gene: TRBJ1-2
V gene: TRBV9

CDR3 DNA: TGTGCCTGGTTTGGGACAGACAACACTGAAGCTTTCTTT
CDR3 protein: CAWFGTDNTEAFF
D gene: TRBD1
clone size: few
CDR3 length: 13
J gene: TRBJ1-1
V gene: TRBV30

CDR3 DNA: TGTACCACCGCCACAAACACCGGGGAGCTGTTTTTT
CDR3 protein: CTTATNTGELFF
D gene: .
clone size: .
CDR3 length: 12
J gene: TRBJ2-2
V gene: TRBV19

CDR3 DNA: TGTGCCACCAGCAGAGAGAGGACGGGACTAGCTTTAAATGAGCAGTTCTTC
CDR3 protein: CATSRERTGLALNEQFF
D gene: TRBD2
clone size: .
CDR3 length: 17
J gene: TRBJ2-1
V gene: TRBV15

CDR3 DNA: TGCAGCGCCAGGGGTGATGGCAATCAGCCCCAGCATTTT
CDR3 protein: CSARGDGNQPQHF
D gene: .
clone size: .
CDR3 length: 13
J gene: TRBJ1-5
V gene: TRBV29-1

CDR3 DNA: TGCGCCAGCAGCCAACTAACAGGGGGTGTAAACGAGCAGTACTTC
CDR3 protein: CASSQLTGGVNEQYF
D gene: TRBD1
clone size: .
CDR3 length: 15
J gene: TRBJ2-7
V gene: TRBV4-1

CDR3 DNA: TGTGCCAGCAGCCAAGAAGTGGGACAGGGCTACGAGCAGTACTTC
CDR3 protein: CASSQEVGQGYEQYF
D gene: TRBD1
clone size: .
CDR3 length: 15
J gene: TRBJ2-7
V gene: TRBV4-2

CDR3 DNA: TGTGCCAGCAGCACGGGACAGCAAGAGACCCAGTACTTC
CDR3 protein: CASSTGQQETQYF
D gene: TRBD1
clone size: .
CDR3 length: 13
J gene: TRBJ2-5
V gene: TRBV11-3

CDR3 DNA: TGTGCCAGCAGCTTAGGGCACCGCGGGGGGGCCATAGAGACCCAGTACTTC
CDR3 protein: CASSLGHRGGAIETQYF
D gene: TRBD2
clone size: once
CDR3 length: 17
J gene: TRBJ2-5
V gene: TRBV7-3

CDR3 DNA: TGTGCCACCGGGAGGGAGGAGTCACCCCTCCACTTT
CDR3 protein: CATGREESPLHF
D gene: .
clone size: .
CDR3 length: 12
J gene: TRBJ1-6
V gene: TRBV10-3

CDR3 DNA: TGTGCCAGCAGTCCAGGATCCCTTAATGAAAAACTGTTTTTT
CDR3 protein: CASSPGSLNEKLFF
D gene: .
clone size: .
CDR3 length: 14
J gene: TRBJ1-4
V gene: TRBV7-2

CDR3 DNA: TGTGCCACCAGCAGATACCGGGATTCTGGAAACACCATATATTTT
CDR3 protein: CATSRYRDSGNTIYF
D gene: .
clone size: .
CDR3 length: 15
J gene: TRBJ1-3
V gene: TRBV15

CDR3 DNA: TGTGCCAGCAGCTTAGCGGGGACTAGCGGGGGGCAAGAGACCCAGTACTTC
CDR3 protein: CASSLAGTSGGQETQYF
D gene: TRBD2
clone size: few
CDR3 length: 17
J gene: TRBJ2-5
V gene: TRBV7-2

CDR3 DNA: TGTGCCAGCAGTTACAATTCGGAGCAGTACTTC
CDR3 protein: CASSYNSEQYF
D gene: .
clone size: .
CDR3 length: 11
J gene: TRBJ2-7
V gene: TRBV6-2/TRBV6-3

CDR3 DNA: TGTGCCAGCAGACAAGGACTAGCGGGGGGGAGCATTGAGCAGTTCTTC
CDR3 protein: CASRQGLAGGSIEQFF
D gene: TRBD2
clone size: once
CDR3 length: 16
J gene: TRBJ2-1
V gene: TRBV5-4

CDR3 DNA: TGTGCCAGCAGCGTAGCTCCCGGGGAGTACACCGGGGAGCTGTTTTTT
CDR3 protein: CASSVAPGEYTGELFF
D gene: .
clone size: .
CDR3 length: 16
J gene: TRBJ2-2
V gene: TRBV9

CDR3 DNA: TGCGCCAGCAGCTCGGGACTCCTGAACACTGAAGCTTTCTTT
CDR3 protein: CASSSGLLNTEAFF
D gene: .
clone size: .
CDR3 length: 14
J gene: TRBJ1-1
V gene: TRBV5-1

CDR3 DNA: TGTGCCACCAATGACCCTCCCTATGGCTACACCTTC
CDR3 protein: CATNDPPYGYTF
D gene: .
clone size: .
CDR3 length: 12
J gene: TRBJ1-2
V gene: TRBV24-1

CDR3 DNA: TGTGCCAGCAGCTTTTCCGGCGGAAAGAACACTGAAGCTTTCTTT
CDR3 protein: CASSFSGGKNTEAFF
D gene: .
clone size: .
CDR3 length: 15
J gene: TRBJ1-1
V gene: TRBV7-9

CDR3 DNA: TGTGCCAGCAGTTTCGGTCCAAACATTCAGTACTTC
CDR3 protein: CASSFGPNIQYF
D gene: .
clone size: .
CDR3 length: 12
J gene: TRBJ2-4
V gene: TRBV28

CDR3 DNA: TGTGCCAGCAGCCCCGCTGGCGGGGGTGAGCAGTTCTTC
CDR3 protein: CASSPAGGGEQFF
D gene: TRBD2
clone size: .
CDR3 length: 13
J gene: TRBJ2-1
V gene: TRBV7-2

CDR3 DNA: TGTGCCAGCAGTCAAGGGACAGTTGGCTACACCTTC
CDR3 protein: CASSQGTVGYTF
D gene: TRBD1
clone size: .
CDR3 length: 12
J gene: TRBJ1-2
V gene: TRBV6-6

CDR3 DNA: TGTGCCAGCTCCGACAAGTCTAACTCAGATACGCAGTATTTT
CDR3 protein: CASSDKSNSDTQYF
D gene: .
clone size: .
CDR3 length: 14
J gene: TRBJ2-3
V gene: TRBV18

CDR3 DNA: TGTGCCAGCAGTTTTGGAGACAGGGGGCAAGGTTCACCCCTCCACTTT
CDR3 protein: CASSFGDRGQGSPLHF
D gene: TRBD1
clone size: .
CDR3 length: 16
J gene: TRBJ1-6
V gene: TRBV27

CDR3 DNA: TGTGCCAGCAGCGACAGGGTTGGCTACACCTTC
CDR3 protein: CASSDRVGYTF
D gene: TRBD1
clone size: .
CDR3 length: 11
J gene: TRBJ1-2
V gene: TRBV12-3/TRBV12-4

CDR3 DNA: TGCGCCAGCAGTGCAGGGTTTCAGCCCCAGCATTTT
CDR3 protein: CASSAGFQPQHF
D gene: .
clone size: once
CDR3 length: 12
J gene: TRBJ1-5
V gene: TRBV10-2

CDR3 DNA: TGCGCCAGCAGCTCCGGGGGGGGCGCAAACACTGAAGCTTTCTTT
CDR3 protein: CASSSGGGANTEAFF
D gene: .
clone size: .
CDR3 length: 15
J gene: TRBJ1-1
V gene: TRBV5-1

CDR3 DNA: TGTGCCAGCAGCCTAACAGGGGGCCGGCAGCCCCAGCATTTT
CDR3 protein: CASSLTGGRQPQHF
D gene: TRBD1
clone size: .
CDR3 length: 14
J gene: TRBJ1-5
V gene: TRBV16

CDR3 DNA: TGTGCCAGCTCACAAGCAATGAACACTGAAGCTTTCTTT
CDR3 protein: CASSQAMNTEAFF
D gene: .
clone size: once
CDR3 length: 13
J gene: TRBJ1-1
V gene: TRBV18

CDR3 DNA: TGTGCCTGGAGCTCCATCCCAGACAGGGCCCAAGAGACCCAGTACTTC
CDR3 protein: CAWSSIPDRAQETQYF
D gene: TRBD1
clone size: .
CDR3 length: 16
J gene: TRBJ2-5
V gene: TRBV30

CDR3 DNA: TGTGCCAGCAGCCCCGGACCGGGACTAGCAGACTACGAGCAGTACTTC
CDR3 protein: CASSPGPGLADYEQYF
D gene: TRBD2
clone size: .
CDR3 length: 16
J gene: TRBJ2-7
V gene: TRBV5-4

CDR3 DNA: TGTGCCAGCAGCCATTCAGGGGGCTGGAATTCACCCCTCCACTTT
CDR3 protein: CASSHSGGWNSPLHF
D gene: TRBD1
clone size: few
CDR3 length: 15
J gene: TRBJ1-6
V gene: TRBV7-9

CDR3 DNA: TGTGCCATTTACAGGGGAGAGAACACTGAAGCTTTCTTT
CDR3 protein: CAIYRGENTEAFF
D gene: TRBD1
clone size: once
CDR3 length: 13
J gene: TRBJ1-1
V gene: TRBV7-9

CDR3 DNA: TGTGCCTGGAGTAAGACAGGGGGCGGAGGCTATGGCTACACCTTC
CDR3 protein: CAWSKTGGGGYGYTF
D gene: TRBD1
clone size: few
CDR3 length: 15
J gene: TRBJ1-2
V gene: TRBV30

CDR3 DNA: TGTGCCAGCAGTTCGGTCCTTGCGAACACTGAAGCTTTCTTT
CDR3 protein: CASSSVLANTEAFF
D gene: .
clone size: .
CDR3 length: 14
J gene: TRBJ1-1
V gene: TRBV6-2/TRBV6-3

CDR3 DNA: TGTGCCTGGGTTGTGCAGGGGAGACGCTACACCTTC
CDR3 protein: CAWVVQGRRYTF
D gene: .
clone size: .
CDR3 length: 12
J gene: TRBJ1-2
V gene: TRBV30

CDR3 DNA: TGTGCCAGCACAGTCCCTCCCCGGGCCCTCCACTTT
CDR3 protein: CASTVPPRALHF
D gene: .
clone size: .
CDR3 length: 12
J gene: TRBJ1-6
V gene: TRBV7-9

CDR3 DNA: TGTGCCAGCAGCCAGAGGGATAACTATGGCTACACCTTC
CDR3 protein: CASSQRDNYGYTF
D gene: .
clone size: .
CDR3 length: 13
J gene: TRBJ1-2
V gene: TRBV4-2

CDR3 DNA: TGTGCCAGTAGTCCCCGGACAGGGAGGTTGGACAATGAGCAGTTCTTC
CDR3 protein: CASSPRTGRLDNEQFF
D gene: TRBD1
clone size: .
CDR3 length: 16
J gene: TRBJ2-1
V gene: TRBV19